The clone carrying this TCR beta chain has more than one count but fewer than ten. Time point specified: newly diagnosed GD, antithyroid drugs for less than 3 months. Construction of the TCR library relied on RNA isolated from PBMCs. Trimming took off 3 bases at V and 3 bases at J, with 14 bases between the two ends. Germline V gives CDR1 KGHDR, CDR2 SFDVKD. The length of the CDR3 is 16 residues. Library construction for TCR beta used iRepertoire HTBI primers and Arm-PCR of CDR3 regions. TCRdb used MiXCR to reprocess the multiplex PCR reads, holding one entry per CDR3 protein. The profile shows about 560,000 distinct CDR3 sequences, about 15% of them singletons. This sample is part of a study of regulatory T cells in long-lasting Graves disease. The same sample was also studied in work on T cells in Graves' hyperthyroidism and ophthalmopathy.

Specimen: peripheral blood mononuclear cells (PBMCs), collected at new diagnosis, from a patient treated with antithyroid drugs. The chain couples TRBV24-1 to TRBJ1-5, with a weak D call TRBD1 (5 bases). The TCR sequence derives from a man between 18 and 35 years old with Graves disease. The CDR3 DNA reads as TGTGCCACCAGTGATACCGCCTGGGGGAACAATCAGCCCCAGCATTTT. The encoded protein is CATSDTAWGNNQPQHF.